This TCR beta chain originates from a study of regulatory T cells in long-lasting Graves disease. The wider study: Graves' patients who were just diagnosed had used antithyroid drugs for under 3 months.

Assembly of TCR beta libraries relied on iRepertoire HTBI primers together with Arm-PCR of CDR3 regions. TCRdb itself ran the multiplex PCR reads through MiXCR, one entry per CDR3 protein. This sample carries about 540,000 distinct CDR3 sequences, roughly 14% of them seen once, and the ten largest clones take roughly a tenth. Regarding time point: newly diagnosed GD, antithyroid drugs for less than 3 months. From RNA extracted from PBMCs, the TCR library was made. This clonotype was recorded many times. The CDR3 is 15 residues long. Germline loops: CDR1 SEHNR, CDR2 FQNEAQ (reference sequence). After removal of 3 bases from V and 3 bases from J, the junction contained 5 bases not matched to a gene. The sample was also linked to a second study, of T cells in Graves' hyperthyroidism and ophthalmopathy. As reported in that work: Most expanded thyroid clonotypes above 0.001 recurred in blood. Researchers report that a 13 V-J model separated ophthalmopathy from stable hyperthyroidism.

The TCR comes from a young man with Graves disease. Material: peripheral blood mononuclear cells (PBMCs), obtained at new diagnosis, from a patient treated with antithyroid drugs. V is TRBV7-9 and J is TRBJ2-7, with 10 positions matching TRBD2. The CDR3 DNA reads as TGTGCCAGCAGCTTGTCGGCTAGCGGGAGCTACGAGCAGTACTTC. This sequence encodes CASSLSASGSYEQYF.